Following are 29 T cell receptor beta chains from one sample sequenced in a study of Ad26.COV2.S vaccination and SARS-CoV-2 variants. TCRdb's table, derived via immunoSEQ multiplex PCR, lists solely in-frame clones and lacks some. The data contain approximately 400,000 clones, 92% of them singletons. Sequenced material: peripheral blood, taken after recovery from COVID-19. These TCRs come from a human donor who had recovered from COVID-19.

This clone was counted a single time. This chain connects TRBV13 to TRBJ1-1; tentatively, D is TRBD1 (5 bases). From germline, CDR1 is PRHDT and CDR2 FYEKMQ (reference sequence). V lost 3 bases and J 3 bases, leaving 14 bases between the germline ends. CDR3 length: 15 residues. CDR3: CASSFAAGWDTEAFF. The CDR3 coding sequence is TGTGCCAGCAGCTTCGCCGCAGGGTGGGACACTGAAGCTTTCTTT.

The chain combines TRBV14 with TRBJ1-2; 7 bases are a match to TRBD1. The CDR3 runs to 17 residues. Germline CDR1 is SGHDN and CDR2 is FVKESK. Trimming at V came to 0 bases and at J to 1 base, leaving 8 bases not matched to a gene. The DNA for the CDR3 is TGTGCCAGCAGCCAAGATCCGCGGGACAGACATAACTATGGCTACACCTTC. Protein product: CASSQDPRDRHNYGYTF.

V usage is TRBV12-5 and J usage is TRBJ2-5; 10 positions agree with TRBD1. CDR3 size: 15 residues. Germline CDR1 is LGHNT and CDR2 is FRNRAP. V lost 5 bases to trimming and J lost 2 bases; unmatched junction nucleotides: 5. DNA for the CDR3: TGTGCTAGTGGTGCGGGACAGGGGAAACAAGAGACCCAGTACTTC. It specifies CASGAGQGKQETQYF.

In DNA form, the CDR3 reads TGTGCCAGCAGTGACAGCAATCAGCCCCAGCATTTT. Its translation is CASSDSNQPQHF. The chain combines TRBV2 with TRBJ1-5; D uncertain. Between the trimmed V and J ends, which lost 3 bases and 1 base, there was a span of 1 base. The CDR3 totals 12 residues. Per the germline V gene, CDR1 is SNHLY and CDR2 is FYNNEI.

This clone has just one count. The chain uses TRBV7-8 and TRBJ1-1, with D unresolved. The CDR3 consists of 16 residues. The germline CDR1 and CDR2 sequences are SGHVS and FQNEAQ. V was shortened by 5 bases and J by 1 base, with 17 bases between the two germline ends. The CDR3 loop reads CASSPLSRHPNTEAFF. As DNA, the CDR3 is TGTGCCAGCAGCCCGCTCTCCCGACACCCGAACACTGAAGCTTTCTTT. The full variable domain, in which reference TRBV7-8 and TRBJ1-1 provide the parts outside the CDR3, is GAGVSQSPRYKVAKRGQDVALRCDPISGHVSLFWYQQALGQGPEFLTYFQNEAQLDKSGLPSDRFFAERPEGSVSTLKIQRTQQEDSAVYLCASSPLSRHPNTEAFFGQGTRLTVV.

CDR3 in DNA: TGTGCCAGCAGCGGGGGTGTTGGGGGAAGTACCTATAATTCACCCCTCCACTTT. Translation gives CASSGGVGGSTYNSPLHF. This chain links TRBV3-1 (or the pseudogene TRBV3-2) with TRBJ1-6, with a tentative D call TRBD1 (5 bases). CDR1 LGHDT and CDR2 YNNKEL come from the germline V gene (reference sequence). The CDR3 is 18 amino acids. Trimming removed 5 bases at V and 2 bases at J, with 19 bases between.

Comments on this clone: Other DNA sequences in the sample encode the same CDR3. The chain employs TRBV2 and TRBJ1-2, with D maybe TRBD1 (5 bases). Looked up from germline, CDR1 is SNHLY and CDR2 is FYNNEI. Trimming left V 5 bases short and J 8 bases short, with 21 bases between. This CDR3 spans 15 amino acids. The CDR3 DNA sequence: TGTGCCAGCAGTCAATCCCGCGGGGACCGGGGGGGCTACACCTTC. Its protein is CASSQSRGDRGGYTF.

The chain couples TRBV19 to TRBJ2-2; 14 bases agree with TRBD2. The CDR3 sequence is 16 residues long. V shed 8 bases, J shed 3 bases, and the junction held 5 bases outside the gene matches. Germline values: CDR1 LNHDA, CDR2 SQIVND (reference sequence). CDR3 sequence: CASWQGLAGDTGELFF. The CDR3 DNA sequence: TGTGCCAGTTGGCAGGGACTAGCGGGGGACACCGGGGAGCTGTTTTTT. The full variable domain, with the rest looked up from reference TRBV19 and TRBJ2-2, is DGGITQSPKYLFRKEGQNVTLSCEQNLNHDAMYWYRQDPGQGLRLIYYSQIVNDFQKGDIAEGYSVSREKKESFPLTVTSAQKNPTAFYLCASWQGLAGDTGELFFGEGSRLTVL.

The chain uses TRBV11-3 and TRBJ2-1, with TRBD2 identical over 8 bases. The ends lost 2 bases at V and 8 bases at J; junction bases unmatched: 8. The CDR3 is made up of 15 amino acids. The germline gives CDR1 SGHNT, CDR2 YENEEA. Written as DNA, the CDR3 is TGTGCCAGCAGCTTACGGGGGGGGCGGGTTGATGAGCAGTTCTTC. This gives the protein CASSLRGGRVDEQFF.

The V gene is TRBV4-2, the J gene TRBJ2-3; TRBD2 might be the D (6 bases). The germline V gene encodes CDR1 LGHNA and CDR2 YNFKEQ. With 4 bases removed from V and 4 bases from J, the gap between germline ends came to 18 bases. The CDR3 spans 16 residues. The CDR3 nucleotides read TGTGCCAGCAGCCCACGGGACGCCTCGGGGGCAGATACGCAGTATTTT. This codes for CASSPRDASGADTQYF.

J is TRBJ2-1 and V is TRBV4-2; tentatively, D is TRBD1 (5 bases). V was shortened by 1 base and J by 10 bases, with 14 bases between the two germline ends. The length of the CDR3 is 14 residues. The V gene's germline CDR1 is LGHNA and CDR2 YNFKEQ. The CDR3 DNA follows: TGTGCCAGCAGCCAAGGGGAAGGACATCCAGAGCAGTTCTTC. It is translated as CASSQGEGHPEQFF.

V and J are TRBV5-8 and TRBJ1-1; possible D gene TRBD1, 6 bases. With 6 bases removed from V and 1 base from J, the gap between germline ends came to 7 bases. Germline V gene data show CDR1 as SGHTS and CDR2 as YDEGEE. CDR3 length equals 12 residues. The CDR3 coding sequence is TGTGCCAGCATCAGGGGGAACACTGAAGCTTTCTTT. Residues: CASIRGNTEAFF.

The J gene is TRBJ1-2, the V gene TRBV6-6; D is ambiguous. Germline assignment: CDR1 MNHNY and CDR2 SVGAGI (reference sequence). The CDR3 is 14 amino acids. The germline V and J ends were trimmed by 4 bases and 9 bases, with 18 bases remaining between them. For the CDR3, the DNA is TGTGCCAGCAGTTCCTTAGGCAATCAAGGTAGCTACACCTTC. Translating gives CASSSLGNQGSYTF.

The table lists this clone with a few counts. The chain employs TRBV4-2 and TRBJ2-2; TRBD2 might be the D (7 bases). CDR3 size: 16 residues. The V gene lost 3 bases and the J gene lost 3 bases, with 14 bases spanning the gap. Germline V gene data show CDR1 as LGHNA and CDR2 as YNFKEQ. The CDR3 reads CASSQEGGPDTGELFF. The CDR3 DNA reads TGTGCCAGCAGCCAGGAGGGGGGGCCGGACACCGGGGAGCTGTTTTTT.

The J gene is TRBJ2-1, the V gene TRBV6-5; D unresolved. The V end was cut by 6 bases, the J end by 7 bases, with 19 bases between. The germline V gene encodes CDR1 MNHEY and CDR2 SVGAGI. The CDR3 extends over 15 amino acids. The CDR3 spells CASSGATPTLNEQFF. The CDR3 DNA follows: TGTGCCAGCAGCGGAGCAACACCTACTTTGAATGAGCAGTTCTTC.

The chain links TRBV12-3 or TRBV12-4 to TRBJ2-1; the D gene is possibly TRBD2 (5 bases). Trimming removed 7 bases from V and 7 bases from J, with 11 bases in between. The CDR3 covers 12 residues. Here the CDR3 reads CASTDWRNEQFF. The CDR3 DNA is TGTGCCAGCACAGATTGGAGGAATGAGCAGTTCTTC.

This chain joins TRBV20-1 and TRBJ2-5; D unresolved. V was cut by 2 bases and J by 7 bases, with 8 bases left in between. From germline, CDR1 is DFQATT and CDR2 SNEGSKA (reference sequence). The CDR3 is 11 residues long. The CDR3: CSARNQATQYF. CDR3 DNA: TGCAGTGCTAGAAATCAGGCGACCCAGTACTTC.

The CDR3 spells CASTPVVGGTYEQYF. In DNA, the CDR3 is TGTGCCAGCACTCCTGTGGTGGGGGGAACCTACGAGCAGTACTTC. J is TRBJ2-7 and V is TRBV6-5; D may be TRBD2 (6 bases). The CDR3 runs 15 residues. Germline V gene sequence: CDR1 MNHEY, CDR2 SVGAGI. Trimming cost V 7 bases and J 2 bases, with 18 bases left between them.

This chain links TRBV27 with TRBJ2-1, with D hard to call. Trimming pared 6 bases from V and 2 bases from J, leaving 5 bases between. CDR1 MNHEY and CDR2 SMNVEV come from the germline V gene (reference sequence). The CDR3 length is 12 residues. CDR3 sequence: CASSRTYNEQFF. The CDR3 nucleotides are TGTGCCAGCAGCAGGACCTACAATGAGCAGTTCTTC.

The chain employs TRBV23-1 and TRBJ2-7; D is unresolved. TRBV23-1 is placed among ORFs of uncertain function. The CDR3 is 17 residues long. The V end lost 1 base, the J end lost 3 bases, and 19 bases lay between the germline ends. This chain's CDR3 is CASSQYPLLGRSYEQYF. The CDR3 nucleotides read TGCGCCAGCAGTCAATACCCCCTCCTTGGACGGAGCTACGAGCAGTACTTC.

This sequence joins TRBV6-5 and TRBJ2-7; D perhaps matches TRBD1 (6 bases). Deletions cut 6 bases from V and 2 bases from J, with 14 bases between. The CDR3 spans 14 residues. Germline V gene sequence: CDR1 MNHEY, CDR2 SVGAGI. The DNA of the CDR3 is TGTGCCAGCAGGGGACAACCTCTTCCCTACGAGCAGTACTTC. Encoded protein: CASRGQPLPYEQYF.

J is TRBJ1-5 and V is TRBV6-5; TRBD1 matches 7 bases. The CDR3 has 15 amino acids. With 6 bases clipped from V and 4 bases from J, the junction kept 9 bases outside the gene matches. Per the germline V gene, CDR1 is MNHEY and CDR2 is SVGAGI. This CDR3 reads CASRPRGGQNQPQHF. The CDR3 nucleotides read TGTGCCAGCAGACCAAGGGGGGGACAGAATCAGCCCCAGCATTTT.

This chain connects TRBV10-3 to TRBJ1-6; D unresolved. The V end lost 10 bases, the J end lost 2 bases, and 12 bases lay between the germline ends. CDR3 size: 14 residues. Germline assignment: CDR1 ENHRY and CDR2 SYGVKD. DNA of the CDR3: TGTGCCACCTGGCCGGGTACCTATAATTCACCCCTCCACTTT. Amino acids: CATWPGTYNSPLHF.

This clone has a single count. The chain joins TRBV4-1 to TRBJ2-1; D remains ambiguous. V was clipped by 0 bases and J by 9 bases, with 21 bases between them. The germline V gene encodes CDR1 MGHRA and CDR2 YSYEKL. The CDR3 is made up of 17 amino acids. The CDR3 nucleotides are TGCGCCAGCAGCCAAGATAAGACCGGCAGGCTCTTGCGTGAGCAGTTCTTC. Residues: CASSQDKTGRLLREQFF.

The sample holds one count of this clone. The gene calls are TRBV7-2 and TRBJ2-3, with 7 bases that match TRBD2. This CDR3 comprises 16 residues. The ends lost 4 bases at V and 2 bases at J; junction bases unmatched: 9. Germline V CDR1 and CDR2: SGHTA, FQGNSA. CDR3 bases: TGTGCCAGCAGCTACAGGTCTAGCGGATCCACAGATACGCAGTATTTT. Amino acid sequence: CASSYRSSGSTDTQYF. The full variable domain, completed using reference TRBV7-2 and TRBJ2-3, is GAGVSQSPSNKVTEKGKDVELRCDPISGHTALYWYRQSLGQGLEFLIYFQGNSAPDKSGLPSDRFSAERTGGSVSTLTIQRTQQEDSAVYLCASSYRSSGSTDTQYFGPGTRLTVL.

This sequence joins TRBV27 and TRBJ2-3, with unresolved D. Trimming left V 11 bases short and J 0 bases short, with 15 bases between. The CDR3 has 14 amino acids. Germline assignment: CDR1 MNHEY and CDR2 SMNVEV (reference sequence). The CDR3 loop reads CASSATSSTDTQYF. The CDR3 DNA sequence: TGTGCCTCCTCGGCTACGTCTAGCACAGATACGCAGTATTTT.

The chain is built from TRBV3-1 (or the pseudogene TRBV3-2) and TRBJ2-5, with D possibly TRBD1 on 6 matching bases. Trimming left V 0 bases short and J 5 bases short, with 13 bases between. The CDR3 loop spans 15 amino acids. CDR1 LGHDT and CDR2 YNNKEL come from the germline V gene (reference sequence). The CDR3 loop reads CASSQDRWGRETQYF. In nucleotides, the CDR3 is TGTGCCAGCAGCCAAGATCGTTGGGGGCGGGAGACCCAGTACTTC.

This clone was seen just once. J is TRBJ2-3 and V is TRBV5-1, with D possibly being TRBD2 (6 bases). V was pared by 7 bases and J by 4 bases, with 19 bases between. Germline-derived CDR1 and CDR2 are SGHRS and YFSETQ. CDR3 length: 15 amino acids. CDR3 nucleotides: TGCGCCAGCCTATCCGGGACTCACCGGTCAGATACGCAGTATTTT. Protein: CASLSGTHRSDTQYF. Using reference TRBV5-1 and TRBJ2-3 for the parts outside the CDR3, the full variable domain is KAGVTQTPRYLIKTRGQQVTLSCSPISGHRSVSWYQQTPGQGLQFLFEYFSETQRNKGNFPGRFSGRQFSNSRSEMNVSTLELGDSALYLCASLSGTHRSDTQYFGPGTRLTVL.

The chain links TRBV6-6 to TRBJ2-7; 11 bases are a match to TRBD1. The germline V gene has CDR1 MNHNY and CDR2 SVGAGI (reference sequence). The CDR3 spans 16 residues. The V segment lost 7 bases and the J segment 3 bases; nucleotides outside the gene matches: 11. As DNA, the CDR3 is TGTGCCAGCACCCAGGACAGGGGGCGTACTATCTACGAGCAGTACTTC. Translating gives CASTQDRGRTIYEQYF.